This is a list of T cell receptor beta chains from one sample in a study of OX40 agonist ivuxolimab in advanced cancers. Sequenced by immunoSEQ multiplex PCR; TCRdb stores in-frame clones only, minus some. The sample has nearly 8,500 clones; 55% to 75% are singletons. Sequenced material: CD4+ or CD8+ T cells sorted from blood, taken in a trial of the OX40 agonist ivuxolimab. The receptors originated from an adult with an advanced solid tumor such as melanoma, head and neck, liver or kidney cancer. Each CDR3 is given with its conserved first and last residue. The order of the fields is J gene, V gene, D gene, clone size, CDR3 DNA, CDR3 protein. A D gene is named only where the DNA matches it firmly. Clone size is stated in some rows and not others, as once, few, many or a class when expanded.

J gene: TRBJ1-2; V gene: TRBV6-5; D gene: -; clone size: -; CDR3 DNA: TGTGCCAGCAGTTACCCCACAGGGCATGGCTACACCTTC; CDR3 protein: CASSYPTGHGYTF
J gene: TRBJ1-2; V gene: TRBV6-1; D gene: -; clone size: once; CDR3 DNA: TGTGCCAGCAGTGAAGGTGGAAGTTCTGTAGGCTACACCTTC; CDR3 protein: CASSEGGSSVGYTF
J gene: TRBJ1-5; V gene: TRBV7-6; D gene: TRBD1; clone size: -; CDR3 DNA: TGTGCCAGCAGTTTAGCCCCGGACAGGGTCGGGCGGCCCCAGCATTTT; CDR3 protein: CASSLAPDRVGRPQHF
J gene: TRBJ1-6; V gene: TRBV9; D gene: TRBD1; clone size: -; CDR3 DNA: TGTGCCAGCAGGTCCGGGACAGGGAGTTATCGTTCACCCCTCCACTTT; CDR3 protein: CASRSGTGSYRSPLHF
J gene: TRBJ2-7; V gene: TRBV27; D gene: -; clone size: -; CDR3 DNA: TGTGCCAGCAGTTTATCGGGGCGCTACGAGCAGTACTTC; CDR3 protein: CASSLSGRYEQYF
J gene: TRBJ1-2; V gene: TRBV6-1; D gene: -; clone size: few; CDR3 DNA: TGTGCCAGCAGCGGACTCGACCCAGGAGGATATGGCTACACCTTC; CDR3 protein: CASSGLDPGGYGYTF
J gene: TRBJ2-2; V gene: TRBV7-6; D gene: TRBD2; clone size: once; CDR3 DNA: TGTGCCAGCAGCCAAACTAGCGGGGTAGGCACCGGGGAGCTGTTTTTT; CDR3 protein: CASSQTSGVGTGELFF
J gene: TRBJ2-1; V gene: TRBV6-4; D gene: TRBD2; clone size: few; CDR3 DNA: TGTGCCAGCAGTGATGGGACTAGCGGGGCCAATGAGCAGTTCTTC; CDR3 protein: CASSDGTSGANEQFF
J gene: TRBJ2-7; V gene: TRBV5-4; D gene: TRBD1; clone size: -; CDR3 DNA: TGTGCCAGCAGCTTTGGGACAGGGACCTACGAGCAGTACTTC; CDR3 protein: CASSFGTGTYEQYF
J gene: TRBJ2-7; V gene: TRBV29-1; D gene: TRBD1; clone size: -; CDR3 DNA: TGCAGCGTTGACCTCCCCGGACAGGGGGCCTACGAGCAGTACTTC; CDR3 protein: CSVDLPGQGAYEQYF
J gene: TRBJ1-2; V gene: TRBV9; D gene: TRBD1; clone size: -; CDR3 DNA: TGTGCCAGCAGACCGCAGGGGGCGGCCTATGGCTACACCTTC; CDR3 protein: CASRPQGAAYGYTF
J gene: TRBJ2-5; V gene: TRBV7-9; D gene: TRBD2; clone size: few; CDR3 DNA: TGTGCCAGCAGCCCCCCAGGACTAGCGGTGGAGACCCAGTACTTC; CDR3 protein: CASSPPGLAVETQYF
J gene: TRBJ1-1; V gene: TRBV6-5; D gene: -; clone size: -; CDR3 DNA: TGTGCCAGCAGCCTCGACCGCACTGAAGCTTTCTTT; CDR3 protein: CASSLDRTEAFF
J gene: TRBJ1-1; V gene: TRBV4-1; D gene: -; clone size: -; CDR3 DNA: TGCGCCAGCAGCCAAGGGGCGGCCGACGCTTTCTTT; CDR3 protein: CASSQGAADAFF
J gene: TRBJ1-1; V gene: TRBV7-9; D gene: -; clone size: -; CDR3 DNA: TGCGCCAGCAGCCCCATGCGGAACACTGAAGCTTTCTTT; CDR3 protein: CASSPMRNTEAFF
J gene: TRBJ1-6; V gene: TRBV2; D gene: -; clone size: once; CDR3 DNA: TGTGCCAGCTGGGACAAGAGCTCCTATAATTCACCCCTCCACTTT; CDR3 protein: CASWDKSSYNSPLHF
J gene: TRBJ2-5; V gene: TRBV13; D gene: TRBD1; clone size: -; CDR3 DNA: TGTGCCAGCAGCTTAAGACAGGGTGAAGAGACCCAGTACTTC; CDR3 protein: CASSLRQGEETQYF
J gene: TRBJ2-7; V gene: TRBV5-8; D gene: TRBD1; clone size: -; CDR3 DNA: TGTGCCAGCAGCTTGAAATGGTTTTGGGACAGACCCTACGAGCAGTACTTC; CDR3 protein: CASSLKWFWDRPYEQYF
J gene: TRBJ2-3; V gene: TRBV10-3; D gene: TRBD2; clone size: -; CDR3 DNA: TGTGCCAGCAGTGTGGCCGGCGGGGGAACAGATACGCAGTATTTT; CDR3 protein: CASSVAGGGTDTQYF
J gene: TRBJ2-5; V gene: TRBV4-1; D gene: TRBD2; clone size: -; CDR3 DNA: TGCGCCAGCAGCCAGGCGGGGGAAGAGACCCAGTACTTC; CDR3 protein: CASSQAGEETQYF
J gene: TRBJ1-2; V gene: TRBV19; D gene: -; clone size: -; CDR3 DNA: TGTGCCAGTACCCCGGGCAGGGGCCCTGACTATGGCTACACCTTC; CDR3 protein: CASTPGRGPDYGYTF
J gene: TRBJ2-3; V gene: TRBV11-3; D gene: TRBD2; clone size: -; CDR3 DNA: TGTGCCAGCAGCCCGGGGGGGCTGAGAGATACGCAGTATTTT; CDR3 protein: CASSPGGLRDTQYF
J gene: TRBJ2-2; V gene: TRBV7-9; D gene: TRBD1; clone size: -; CDR3 DNA: TGTGCCAGCAGCTCCAGGGGGATGGGCACCGGGGAGCTGTTTTTT; CDR3 protein: CASSSRGMGTGELFF
J gene: TRBJ2-5; V gene: TRBV7-6; D gene: TRBD1; clone size: -; CDR3 DNA: TGTGCCAGCAGGCGAACCCGGGACAGGGTCGAGACCCAGTACTTC; CDR3 protein: CASRRTRDRVETQYF
J gene: TRBJ2-7; V gene: TRBV6-5; D gene: -; clone size: -; CDR3 DNA: TGTGCCAGCTTCCTGTATCACGAGCAGTACTTC; CDR3 protein: CASFLYHEQYF
J gene: TRBJ1-2; V gene: TRBV7-9; D gene: -; clone size: -; CDR3 DNA: TGTGCCAGCAGCGCTGGAATCCGCTATGGCTACACCTTC; CDR3 protein: CASSAGIRYGYTF
J gene: TRBJ2-5; V gene: TRBV13; D gene: -; clone size: -; CDR3 DNA: TGTGCCAGCGGTGCGTTCCAAGAGACCCAGTACTTC; CDR3 protein: CASGAFQETQYF
J gene: TRBJ1-1; V gene: TRBV6-6; D gene: -; clone size: -; CDR3 DNA: TGTGCCAGCAGTCCACAGGAGAACACTGAAGCTTTCTTT; CDR3 protein: CASSPQENTEAFF
J gene: TRBJ2-3; V gene: TRBV12-5; D gene: TRBD2; clone size: -; CDR3 DNA: TGTGCTAGTGGTTTTGGCGGGGGAGATACGCAGTATTTT; CDR3 protein: CASGFGGGDTQYF
J gene: TRBJ2-3; V gene: TRBV7-9; D gene: TRBD1; clone size: few; CDR3 DNA: TGTGCCAGCAGCTCCCGGGGACAGGGGAGCACAGATACGCAGTATTTT; CDR3 protein: CASSSRGQGSTDTQYF
J gene: TRBJ2-1; V gene: TRBV29-1; D gene: -; clone size: -; CDR3 DNA: TGCAGCGTTGAGTTCCTCTACAATGAGCAGTTCTTC; CDR3 protein: CSVEFLYNEQFF
J gene: TRBJ2-3; V gene: TRBV5-8; D gene: -; clone size: -; CDR3 DNA: TGTGCACAAGTGCAGGGGCGCACAGATACGCAGTATTTT; CDR3 protein: CAQVQGRTDTQYF
J gene: TRBJ1-5; V gene: TRBV9; D gene: -; clone size: -; CDR3 DNA: TGTGCCAGCAGCGTAGGTTCTGGTCAGCCCCAGCATTTT; CDR3 protein: CASSVGSGQPQHF
J gene: TRBJ2-6; V gene: TRBV6-4; D gene: -; clone size: few; CDR3 DNA: TGTGCCAGCAGTGAAGGCCCCGGGTCTGGGGCCAACGTCCTGACTTTC; CDR3 protein: CASSEGPGSGANVLTF
J gene: TRBJ2-7; V gene: TRBV7-9; D gene: -; clone size: few; CDR3 DNA: TGTGCCAGCAGCTTAGGGCAGCGCGCCTACTACGAGCAGTACTTC; CDR3 protein: CASSLGQRAYYEQYF
J gene: TRBJ2-3; V gene: TRBV18; D gene: -; clone size: -; CDR3 DNA: TGTGCCAGCTCACCATTGCGGAGCACAGATACGCAGTATTTT; CDR3 protein: CASSPLRSTDTQYF
J gene: TRBJ1-1; V gene: TRBV7-3; D gene: TRBD1; clone size: medium-sized; CDR3 DNA: TGTGCCAGCAGCCTAACCACAGGGGGAACGACTGAAGCTTTCTTT; CDR3 protein: CASSLTTGGTTEAFF
J gene: TRBJ2-1; V gene: TRBV9; D gene: -; clone size: medium-sized; CDR3 DNA: TGTGCCAGCAGCGTAGCTGAGGGGGAGCAGTTCTTC; CDR3 protein: CASSVAEGEQFF
J gene: TRBJ1-5; V gene: TRBV27; D gene: -; clone size: -; CDR3 DNA: TGTGCCAGCAGTTTATCCCGAGGGAACCTCAATCAGCCCCAGCATTTT; CDR3 protein: CASSLSRGNLNQPQHF
J gene: TRBJ2-3; V gene: TRBV2; D gene: TRBD1; clone size: -; CDR3 DNA: TGTGCCACCAGGCCGGGACAGGGATACCCAGATACGCAGTATTTT; CDR3 protein: CATRPGQGYPDTQYF
J gene: TRBJ2-2; V gene: TRBV7-8; D gene: TRBD1; clone size: -; CDR3 DNA: TGTGCCAGCAGCACCGGACAGGGACTCAGTACCGGGGAGCTGTTTTTT; CDR3 protein: CASSTGQGLSTGELFF
J gene: TRBJ1-2; V gene: TRBV9; D gene: TRBD1; clone size: -; CDR3 DNA: TGTGCCAGCAGCGGATCCACAGGGGAGCGCTATGGCTACACCTTC; CDR3 protein: CASSGSTGERYGYTF
J gene: TRBJ2-3; V gene: TRBV7-6; D gene: -; clone size: -; CDR3 DNA: TGTGCCAGCAGCTTAGAAGCGTGGAGGAGCACAGATACGCAGTATTTT; CDR3 protein: CASSLEAWRSTDTQYF
J gene: TRBJ2-6; V gene: TRBV11-3; D gene: -; clone size: -; CDR3 DNA: TGTGCCAGCAGCCCATCGAAAATTGGCTCTGGGGCCAACGTCCTGACTTTC; CDR3 protein: CASSPSKIGSGANVLTF
J gene: TRBJ2-7; V gene: TRBV9; D gene: -; clone size: -; CDR3 DNA: TGTGCCAGCAGCCCCTTCGGTCCGGGAGAAGGCGAGCAGTACTTC; CDR3 protein: CASSPFGPGEGEQYF
J gene: TRBJ2-7; V gene: TRBV5-6; D gene: -; clone size: -; CDR3 DNA: TGTGCCAGCAGCCCGAACTGGGATACCTACGAGCAGTACTTC; CDR3 protein: CASSPNWDTYEQYF
J gene: TRBJ1-4; V gene: TRBV9; D gene: TRBD1; clone size: once; CDR3 DNA: TGTGCCAGCAGCGTAGGGACAGGGGGCGCGATCGGGGAAAAACTGTTTTTT; CDR3 protein: CASSVGTGGAIGEKLFF
J gene: TRBJ2-1; V gene: TRBV7-9; D gene: -; clone size: -; CDR3 DNA: TGTGCCAGCAGCTTAGCTGCTAGCGATAGGCTCTTC; CDR3 protein: CASSLAASDRLF
J gene: TRBJ1-5; V gene: TRBV5-6; D gene: TRBD1; clone size: -; CDR3 DNA: TGTGCCAGCAGCTTGGGAGGGGGCGGTCAGCCCCAGCATTTT; CDR3 protein: CASSLGGGGQPQHF